The sequence of this TCR beta chain was determined in a study of blood T cell repertoires in COVID-19. Germline CDR1 LGHDT, CDR2 YNNKEL (reference sequence). V was clipped by 1 base and J by 4 bases, with 10 bases between them. The CDR3 has 14 amino acids. The repertoire was sequenced with immunoSEQ multiplex PCR; TCRdb's copy has only in-frame clones and lacks some. The sample yields about 180,000 clones, roughly 87% seen once. Recovered participants had two consecutive negative NP/OP PCR tests, healthcare professional clearance, or symptom resolution. Sample: PBMCs or T cells enriched from blood (not recorded which). The receptor was derived from a woman aged 45-65 years who had recovered from COVID-19. This chain joins TRBV3-1 (or the pseudogene TRBV3-2) and TRBJ1-2; no firm D call. CDR3 DNA sequence: TGTGCCAGCAGCCAAGGTCACACCACCTATGGCTACACCTTC. Translating it yields CASSQGHTTYGYTF.